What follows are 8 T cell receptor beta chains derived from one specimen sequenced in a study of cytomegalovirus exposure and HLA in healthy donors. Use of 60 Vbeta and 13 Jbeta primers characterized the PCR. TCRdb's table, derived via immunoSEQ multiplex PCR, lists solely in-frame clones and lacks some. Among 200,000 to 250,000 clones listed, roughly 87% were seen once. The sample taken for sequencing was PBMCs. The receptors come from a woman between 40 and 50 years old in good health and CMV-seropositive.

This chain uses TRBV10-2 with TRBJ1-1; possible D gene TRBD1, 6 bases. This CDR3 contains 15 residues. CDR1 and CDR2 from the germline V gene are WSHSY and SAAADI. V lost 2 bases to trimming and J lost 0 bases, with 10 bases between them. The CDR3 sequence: CASSETQGVNTEAFF. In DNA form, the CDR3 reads TGCGCCAGCAGTGAGACACAGGGTGTGAACACTGAAGCTTTCTTT.

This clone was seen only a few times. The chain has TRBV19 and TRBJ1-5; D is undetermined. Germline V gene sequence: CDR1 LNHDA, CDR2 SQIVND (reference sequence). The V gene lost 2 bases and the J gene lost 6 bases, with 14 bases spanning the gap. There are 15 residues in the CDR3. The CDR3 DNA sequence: TGTGCCAGTAGTATATTGGCGACGGGGAGTCAGCCCCAGCATTTT. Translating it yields CASSILATGSQPQHF.

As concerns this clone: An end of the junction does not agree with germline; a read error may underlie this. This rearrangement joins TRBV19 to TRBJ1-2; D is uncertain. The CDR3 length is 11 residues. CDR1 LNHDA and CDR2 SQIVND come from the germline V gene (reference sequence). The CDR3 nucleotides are TGTGCCAGTAGCATAGGAGGAGGCTACACCTTC. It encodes CASSIGGGYTF.

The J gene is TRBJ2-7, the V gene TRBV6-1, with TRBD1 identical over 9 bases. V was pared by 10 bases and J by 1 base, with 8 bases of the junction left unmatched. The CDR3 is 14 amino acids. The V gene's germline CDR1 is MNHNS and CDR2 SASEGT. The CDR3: CAISLGQGSYEQYF. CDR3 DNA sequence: TGTGCCATCTCCCTCGGACAGGGGTCCTACGAGCAGTACTTC.

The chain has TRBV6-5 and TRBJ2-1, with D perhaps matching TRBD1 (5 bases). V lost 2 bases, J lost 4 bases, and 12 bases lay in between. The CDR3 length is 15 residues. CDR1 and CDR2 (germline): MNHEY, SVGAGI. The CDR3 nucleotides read TGTGCCAGCAGTTACGCGACAGTCCATTACAATGAGCAGTTCTTC. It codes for CASSYATVHYNEQFF.

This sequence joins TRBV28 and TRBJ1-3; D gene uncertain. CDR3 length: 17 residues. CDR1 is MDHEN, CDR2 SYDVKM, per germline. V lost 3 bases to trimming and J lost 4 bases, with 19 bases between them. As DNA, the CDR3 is TGTGCCAGCAGTTTGAGTACCGCCGGGGAGAGAGGAAACACCATATATTTT. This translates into CASSLSTAGERGNTIYF.

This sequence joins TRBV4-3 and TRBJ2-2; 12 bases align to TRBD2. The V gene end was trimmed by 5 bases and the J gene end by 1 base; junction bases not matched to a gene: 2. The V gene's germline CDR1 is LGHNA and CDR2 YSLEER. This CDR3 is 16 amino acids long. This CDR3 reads CASSKTSGGNTGELFF. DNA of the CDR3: TGCGCCAGCAGCAAGACTAGCGGGGGGAACACCGGGGAGCTGTTTTTT.

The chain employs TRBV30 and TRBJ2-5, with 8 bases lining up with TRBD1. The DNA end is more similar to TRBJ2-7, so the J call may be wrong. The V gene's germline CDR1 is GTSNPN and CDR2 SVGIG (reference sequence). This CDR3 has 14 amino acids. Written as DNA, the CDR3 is TGTGCCTGGAGTAGGCCAGGGGGCCTCTACGAGCAGTACTTC. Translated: CAWSRPGGLYEQYF.